The source of this TCR beta chain is a study of cytomegalovirus exposure and HLA in healthy donors. Study background: Tens of millions of unique TCRs from HLA-typed donors were held in an early release of data. Genotyping showed roughly 76% of hundreds of donors falling in the Caucasian-associated ancestry cluster. Study results and caveats: Some segments of the V type, notably TRBV6-2 and TRBV6-3, were excluded as indistinguishable.

Researchers ran the PCR with 60 Vbeta and 13 Jbeta primers. Original analysis: Later work found tens of millions of unique TCR beta chains, with 9 million to 13 million shared. Using immunoSEQ multiplex PCR, the repertoire was profiled, and TCRdb retains in-frame clones only, with some absent. V and J calls and clone size follow that table, whereas D and trimming were derived from the DNA. Seen here are under 150,000 clones, approximately 80% observed once, and the top ten hold approximately 1.5%. In the case of this clone: Its specificity is not known.

The length of the CDR3 is 16 residues. The germline V and J ends were trimmed by 7 bases and 9 bases, with 25 bases remaining between them. CDR1 and CDR2 (germline): LNHDA, SQIVND (reference sequence). The origin of this receptor is a young woman in good health and CMV-seronegative. This chain links TRBV19 with TRBJ2-1; TRBD2 might be the D (6 bases). Material for sequencing was PBMCs. DNA of the CDR3: TGTGCCAGTATCAAAAGGTCGGGAGACCGTCCCGGTGAGCAGTTCTTC. Its protein product is CASIKRSGDRPGEQFF.